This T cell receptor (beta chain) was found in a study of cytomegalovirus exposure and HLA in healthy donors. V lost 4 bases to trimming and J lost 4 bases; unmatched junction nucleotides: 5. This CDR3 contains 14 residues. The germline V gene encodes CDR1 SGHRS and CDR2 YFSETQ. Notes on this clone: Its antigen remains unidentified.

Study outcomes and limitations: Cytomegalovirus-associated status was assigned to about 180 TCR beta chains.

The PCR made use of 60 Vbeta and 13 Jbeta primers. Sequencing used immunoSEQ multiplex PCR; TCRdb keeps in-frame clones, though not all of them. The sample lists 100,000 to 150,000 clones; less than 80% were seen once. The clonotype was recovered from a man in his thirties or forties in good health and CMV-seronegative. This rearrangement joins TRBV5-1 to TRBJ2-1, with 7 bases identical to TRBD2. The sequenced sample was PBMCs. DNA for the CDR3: TGCGCCAGCAGCGGGGAGGGGTTGTACAATGAGCAGTTCTTC. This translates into CASSGEGLYNEQFF.